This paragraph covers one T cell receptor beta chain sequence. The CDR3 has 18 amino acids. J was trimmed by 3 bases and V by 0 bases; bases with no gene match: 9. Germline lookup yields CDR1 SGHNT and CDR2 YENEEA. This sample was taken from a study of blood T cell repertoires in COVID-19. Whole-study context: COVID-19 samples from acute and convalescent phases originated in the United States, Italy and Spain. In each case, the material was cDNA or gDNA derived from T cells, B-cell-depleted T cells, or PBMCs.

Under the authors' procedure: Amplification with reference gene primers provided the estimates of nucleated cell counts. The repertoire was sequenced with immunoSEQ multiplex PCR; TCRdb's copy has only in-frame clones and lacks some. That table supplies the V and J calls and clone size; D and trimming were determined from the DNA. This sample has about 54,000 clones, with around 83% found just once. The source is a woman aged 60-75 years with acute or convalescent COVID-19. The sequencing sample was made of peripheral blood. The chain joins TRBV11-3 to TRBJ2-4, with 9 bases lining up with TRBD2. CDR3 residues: CASSLEAGGGFNKNIQYF. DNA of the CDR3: TGTGCCAGCAGCTTAGAGGCGGGAGGGGGGTTTAACAAAAACATTCAGTACTTC.